This T cell receptor (beta chain) was profiled in a study of cytomegalovirus exposure and HLA in healthy donors. Study-wide findings and caveats: As confirmed in vitro, three CMV-associated chains were specific for CMV antigens. With later analysis, a missense DCLRE1C variant became linked to TCR beta V- and J-gene trimming.

PCR amplification relied on 60 Vbeta primers (plus 13 Jbeta primers). The data were produced by immunoSEQ multiplex PCR, yet TCRdb's version contains in-frame clones alone and is incomplete. The sample has 150,000 to 160,000 clones; 65% to 90% are singletons. On this clone: The antigen is unknown.

Germline CDR1 SGHAT, CDR2 FQNNGV. V dropped 5 bases and J dropped 4 bases, with 18 bases sitting between them. This CDR3 has 17 amino acids. The V gene is TRBV11-2, the J gene TRBJ2-6, with D perhaps TRBD2 (5 bases). Sequencing input: PBMCs. The sequence came from a woman aged 45-65 years in good health and CMV-seropositive. The CDR3 here is CASSVDFPVRGANVLTF. CDR3 nucleotide sequence: TGTGCCAGCAGCGTGGACTTTCCGGTTCGCGGGGCCAACGTCCTGACTTTC.